This T cell receptor (beta chain) was obtained from a study of vaccination and CD4 T cells after COVID-19 (dated by TCRdb to 2021 to 2024). Regarding the study in general: Convalescent patients had a positive SARS-CoV-2 result on nasal swab PCR, and of these patients, fewer than ten had mild disease and one had severe disease. Six males and four females were included in the convalescent cohort, with two Hispanic individuals, seven Caucasians, two Asians and one multiracial person represented. Each participant got two doses of either the Pfizer-BioNTech BNT162b2 vaccine (n=8) or the Moderna mRNA-1273 vaccine (n=2). Post-COVID blood samples were collected from convalescent patients a median of approximately 93 days after diagnosis, with a range of roughly 35 to 180 days. The time from the second vaccine dose to post-vaccine blood sampling had a median of roughly 77 days and ranged from about 12 to 250 days. Culture stimuli were overlapping spike peptide pools from SARS-CoV-2 and from the common cold coronaviruses HCoV-NL63, HCoV-OC43 and HCoV-229E. In control cultures, a CEFX viral epitope pool was used as positive control, an HIV-1 Nef peptide pool was used as negative control, or no peptide was added. The spike-specific CD4+ TCR repertoire was compared before and after mRNA vaccination in approximately ten COVID-19 convalescent patients and a few infection-naive healthy vaccine recipients. Overall results and qualifications from the work: Relatively few convalescent patients were included in the study, and early timepoints after natural infection were not analyzed. An increase in the median number of SARS-CoV-2-reactive clonotypes from around 20 after infection to roughly 39 after vaccination was observed, but the change was not found to be significant. Of the vaccine-specific clones in convalescent patients, 304 of 307, or nearly all, reacted only to SARS-CoV-2 spike and did not cross-react with common cold coronaviruses. Among convalescent patients, a median 86.3% of the SARS-CoV-2-reactive clones seen after vaccination appeared only after vaccination, which suggests priming specific to the vaccine.

Read against the paper, the sample's treatment or condition label means: 10-day PBMC culture with coronavirus spike peptide pools or control peptides (ViraFEST assay). The ViraFEST assay, used in the study, expanded antigen-specific T cells with peptide pools and then identified the expanded clonotypes through TCR sequencing. Positive SARS-CoV-2 PCR tests in the convalescent patients dated from March to December 2020, before Alpha, Beta and Delta variants emerged in the United States. PBMCs were cultured at roughly 1.8 million per well in IMDM supplemented with approximately 4.7% human AB serum and 10 IU/ml IL-2, with 10 ug/ml peptide pools added. Half of the culture medium was replaced with fresh IL-2-containing medium on days 3 and 7. After 10 days of culture, CD4+ T cells were isolated by negative selection using the EasySep CD4+ T cell isolation kit. Ficoll-Paque Plus gradient centrifugation was used to isolate PBMCs from whole blood, and the isolated PBMCs were then either used fresh or cryopreserved at -140C. Triplicate wells were generally used for each culture condition.

The library was obtained by PCR. TCR sequencing of DNA from cultured CD4+ T cells used the Oncomine TCR Beta short-read assay at the Johns Hopkins FTIC core. The QIAamp micro DNA kit was used to extract genomic DNA from the cultured CD4+ T cells. Oncomine TCR Beta libraries from cultured CD4+ T cells were pooled using unique dual indexes and sequenced on an Illumina iSeq 100. In the paper's pipeline: Non-productive sequences were filtered out, and CDR3s that did not start with C, did not end with F or W, or were shorter than 7 amino acids were discarded. Antigen-specific clonotypes were identified using the MANAFEST web application through comparison of peptide-stimulated wells with reference and other culture wells. An FDR below 0.05, an odds ratio above 5, and a productive frequency above 0.1% in at least two of three replicate wells were required for clones to be considered positive. Cross-reactive clonotypes were defined as significantly expanded in both SARS-CoV-2 spike wells and at least one common cold coronavirus spike condition. CDR3 homology was assessed with Levenshtein distances (stringdist) and unrooted phylogenetic trees (ape) in R version 3.6.1. TCRdb trimmed the raw reads at Q25, called clones with MiXCR and kept productive beta chains. Rows matching on CDR3 protein sequence are summarized as one entry with the most common DNA and genes. The V and J calls follow TCRdb's processing rather than the paper's. For this sample the table gives more than 7,500 distinct CDR3 sequences, of which 50% to 65% were detected only once. The top ten clonotypes cover under 7.5% of the sample.

Notes on this clonotype: Its antigen is currently not known. Nothing much larger sits one base from this clone, and base qualities are not available.

Including the terminal cysteine and phenylalanine, the CDR3 comprises 15 residues. This entry keeps only the CDR3 DNA: 45 bases, framed from base 1. Taken from the germline V gene, the CDR1 and CDR2 loops are MNHNS and SASEGT. Compared with germline, V lacks 6 bases and J lacks 10 bases; bases without a gene match: 11. Sequencing used CD4+ T cells from blood, cultured in vitro. This chain is built from TRBV6-1 and TRBJ1-6; TRBD1 aligns with 8 central bases. The source of this sequence is a human donor who had recovered from COVID-19. The sequenced DNA is TGTGCCAGCAGCGAACGGGACAGGTTCGGGTCACCCCTCCACTTT. This sequence encodes CASSERDRFGSPLHF.